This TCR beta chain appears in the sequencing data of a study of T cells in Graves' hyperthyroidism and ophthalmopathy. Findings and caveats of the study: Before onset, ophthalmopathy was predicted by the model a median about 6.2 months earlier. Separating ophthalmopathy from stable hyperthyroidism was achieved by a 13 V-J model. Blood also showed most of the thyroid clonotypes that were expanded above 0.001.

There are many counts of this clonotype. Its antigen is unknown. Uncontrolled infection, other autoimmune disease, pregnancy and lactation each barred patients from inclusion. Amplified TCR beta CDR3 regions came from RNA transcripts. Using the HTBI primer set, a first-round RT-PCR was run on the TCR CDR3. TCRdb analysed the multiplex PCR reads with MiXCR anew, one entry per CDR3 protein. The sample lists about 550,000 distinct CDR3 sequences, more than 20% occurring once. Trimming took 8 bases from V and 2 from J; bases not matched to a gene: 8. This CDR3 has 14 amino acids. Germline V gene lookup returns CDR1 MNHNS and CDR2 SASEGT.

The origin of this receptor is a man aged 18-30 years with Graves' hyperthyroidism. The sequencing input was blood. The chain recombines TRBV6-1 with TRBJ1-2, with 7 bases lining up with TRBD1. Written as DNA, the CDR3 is TGTGCCAGCTTACCTCCGGGACAGAACTATGGCTACACCTTC. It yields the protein CASLPPGQNYGYTF.